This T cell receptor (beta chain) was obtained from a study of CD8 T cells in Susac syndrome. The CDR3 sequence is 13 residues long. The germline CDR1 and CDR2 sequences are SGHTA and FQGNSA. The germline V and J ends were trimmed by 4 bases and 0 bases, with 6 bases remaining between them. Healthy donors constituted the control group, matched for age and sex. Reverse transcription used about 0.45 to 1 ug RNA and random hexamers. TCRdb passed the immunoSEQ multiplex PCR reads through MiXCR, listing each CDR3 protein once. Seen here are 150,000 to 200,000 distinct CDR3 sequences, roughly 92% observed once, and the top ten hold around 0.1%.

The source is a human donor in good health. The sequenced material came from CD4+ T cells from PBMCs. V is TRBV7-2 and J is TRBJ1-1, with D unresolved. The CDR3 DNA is TGTGCCAGCAGCTCGGACGTGAACACTGAAGCTTTCTTT. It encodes CASSSDVNTEAFF.